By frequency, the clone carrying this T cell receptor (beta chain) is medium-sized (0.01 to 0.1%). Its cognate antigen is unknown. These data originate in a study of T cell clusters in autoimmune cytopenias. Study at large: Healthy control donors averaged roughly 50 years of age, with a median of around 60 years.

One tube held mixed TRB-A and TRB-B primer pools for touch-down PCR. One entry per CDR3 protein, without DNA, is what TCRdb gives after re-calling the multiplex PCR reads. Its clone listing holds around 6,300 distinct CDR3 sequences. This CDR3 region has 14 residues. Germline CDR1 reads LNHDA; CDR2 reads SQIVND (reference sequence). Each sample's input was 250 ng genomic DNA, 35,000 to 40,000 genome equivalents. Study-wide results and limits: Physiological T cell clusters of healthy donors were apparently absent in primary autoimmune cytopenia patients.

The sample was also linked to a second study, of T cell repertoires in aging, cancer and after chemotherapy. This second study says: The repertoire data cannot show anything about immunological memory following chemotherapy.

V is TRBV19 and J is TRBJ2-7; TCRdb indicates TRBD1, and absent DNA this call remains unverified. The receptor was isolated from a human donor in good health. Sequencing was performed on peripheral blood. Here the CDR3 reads CASSPTGGPYEQYF.